The 8 T cell receptor beta chains presented below share a single source sample, sequenced in a study of shared clonotypes between healthy human individuals. Generated by immunoSEQ multiplex PCR, the TCRdb table keeps only in-frame clones and is missing some. The data contain a few hundred thousand clones, around 86% of them singletons. Sequenced: memory CD8+ T cells sorted from blood. Subset described: CD45RO+ cells pooled with CCR7-negative TemRA cells. These TCRs come from a man aged 18 to 30 in good health.

The chain joins TRBV9 to TRBJ1-1; D is ambiguous. CDR1 and CDR2 (germline): SGDLS, YYNGEE. V was trimmed by 0 bases and J by 0 bases, leaving 6 bases between them. CDR3 length: 14 amino acids. CDR3 DNA sequence: TGTGCCAGCAGCGTAGTGGGCCTGAACACTGAAGCTTTCTTT. Protein product: CASSVVGLNTEAFF.

The DNA of the CDR3 is TGTGCCAGCAGTTTAACAGGGTCTAGCAATCAGCCCCAGCATTTT. This codes for CASSLTGSSNQPQHF. The rearrangement links TRBV28 to TRBJ1-5, with D possibly TRBD1 on 6 matching bases. Germline V CDR1 and CDR2: MDHEN, SYDVKM. The CDR3 runs to 15 residues. Trimming took 2 bases from V and 0 from J, leaving 8 bases between them.

The CDR3 DNA follows: TGTGCCAGCAGTGAAATTAGGCTAAACACCATATATTTT. Protein sequence: CASSEIRLNTIYF. This chain joins TRBV6-1 and TRBJ1-3; D is unresolved. Germline V gene sequence: CDR1 MNHNS, CDR2 SASEGT. This CDR3 is built from 13 residues. V was cut by 2 bases and J by 6 bases, with 8 bases left in between.

The rearrangement joins TRBV10-1 to TRBJ2-2, with D hard to call. CDR1 and CDR2 (germline): WNHNN, SYGVQD (reference sequence). V dropped 6 bases and J dropped 0 bases, with 5 bases sitting between them. The CDR3 consists of 13 residues. The CDR3 sequence is CASSPTNTGELFF. In DNA, the CDR3 is TGCGCCAGCAGCCCAACGAACACCGGGGAGCTGTTTTTT.

This clone has a count of ten or more. This sequence joins TRBV2 and TRBJ1-2; 10 bases map to TRBD1. The CDR3 has 14 residues. Germline V gene data show CDR1 as SNHLY and CDR2 as FYNNEI. Trimming took 7 bases from V and 7 from J; bases not matched to a gene: 9. CDR3 in DNA: TGTGCCAGCACCACGGGACAGGGGAACGGTGGCTACACCTTC. Translating gives CASTTGQGNGGYTF.

This chain joins TRBV12-5 and TRBJ1-1; possible D gene TRBD1, 5 bases. Trimming stripped 0 bases from V and 6 bases from J, with 20 bases between. Per germline, CDR1 LGHNT and CDR2 FRNRAP. This CDR3 has 17 amino acids. For the CDR3, the DNA is TGTGCTAGTGGTTTGGTACTTCAGGGCGAAACGATATCTGAAGCTTTCTTT. Its protein product is CASGLVLQGETISEAFF.

The chain uses TRBV27 and TRBJ1-2, with D perhaps matching TRBD1 (6 bases). V gave up 0 bases and J gave up 1 base, with 15 bases separating them. Germline values: CDR1 MNHEY, CDR2 SMNVEV (reference sequence). This CDR3 has 17 amino acids. The CDR3 DNA reads as TGTGCCAGCAGTTTATCGGGTAGTTGGACAGTTAACTATGGCTACACCTTC. Its protein product is CASSLSGSWTVNYGYTF.

The V and J genes are TRBV30 and TRBJ2-3, with D maybe TRBD1 (5 bases). The CDR3 runs 14 residues. Germline CDR1 reads GTSNPN; CDR2 reads SVGIG (reference sequence). V lost 7 bases and J 4 bases, leaving 18 bases between the germline ends. CDR3 coding DNA: TGTGCCTTCTCCGACAGTCCCGGATCAGATACGCAGTATTTT. This translates into CAFSDSPGSDTQYF.